This TCR beta chain appears in the sequencing data of a study of CD8+ T cells in alopecia areata. Specified treatment: oral pan-JAK inhibitor, 5-10 mg twice daily. Extracted from the samples, RNA was reverse transcribed into cDNA to serve as the sequencing template. Repertoires were generated with immunoSEQ multiplex PCR, while TCRdb's copy carries only in-frame clones and drops some. This table holds approximately 130,000 clones, roughly 55% found once. The germline V and J ends were trimmed by 5 bases and 3 bases, with 7 bases remaining between them. CDR1 is GTSNPN and CDR2 is SVGIG in the germline V gene (reference sequence). CDR3 length equals 12 residues.

The clonotype comes from a human donor with alopecia areata. V gene TRBV30 combines with J gene TRBJ2-2; no firm D call. Sequencing was performed on CD4+ T cells sorted from blood, taken at week 4, from a patient treated with tofacitinib. The chain's CDR3 is CAWALYTGELFF. In DNA, the CDR3 is TGTGCCTGGGCCCTATACACCGGGGAGCTGTTTTTT.